A selection of T cell receptor beta chains follows, all from one sample in a study of spatial heterogeneity in lung cancer. Each CDR3 protein gets one entry after TCRdb re-called the 5' RACE reads with MiXCR. The table includes 40,000 to 50,000 distinct CDR3 sequences, around 13% detected once. The sample here was PBMCs, taken at surgery. The receptors shown here come from a male donor with early-stage non-small cell lung cancer. The CDR3 runs from the conserved cysteine through the conserved F or W. The order of the fields is J gene, V gene, clone size, D gene, CDR3 protein, CDR3 DNA. The D gene is left open where the match is weak. Clone size is given for some rows only: seen once, a few or many times, or a class if the clone is expanded.

TRBJ2-7 TRBV2 NA TRBD2 CASRDRGVGEQYF TGTGCCAGCCGCGACCGGGGGGTAGGCGAGCAGTACTTC
TRBJ2-2 TRBV6-6 many NA CATRALNTGELFF TGTGCCACCCGGGCCTTAAACACCGGGGAGCTGTTTTTT
TRBJ1-5 TRBV5-1 once NA CASSLGVQVNQPQHF TGCGCCAGCAGCTTGGGGGTGCAGGTCAATCAGCCCCAGCATTTT
TRBJ2-1 TRBV5-4 NA TRBD2 CASSRASGTNEQFF TGTGCCAGCTCCAGGGCTAGCGGGACCAATGAGCAGTTCTTC
TRBJ2-3 TRBV10-3 many NA CAISESTGTDTQYF TGTGCCATCAGTGAGTCAACGGGCACAGATACGCAGTATTTT
TRBJ2-2 TRBV28 few NA CASSSLTGTGELFF TGTGCCAGCAGTTCGCTGACAGGAACCGGGGAGCTGTTTTTT
TRBJ1-1 TRBV5-1 NA NA CASSLNDGGSTEAFF TGCGCCAGCAGCTTGAATGATGGGGGGAGCACTGAAGCTTTCTTT
TRBJ2-4 TRBV7-2 many NA CASSPRSLGNIQYF TGTGCCAGCAGCCCCAGGAGCTTAGGAAACATTCAGTACTTC
TRBJ2-1 TRBV15 NA NA CATTGEESSYNEQFF TGTGCCACCACAGGGGAAGAGAGCTCCTACAATGAGCAGTTCTTC
TRBJ1-6 TRBV20-1 few TRBD1 CSARISPGQGNSPLHF TGCAGTGCTAGAATAAGTCCGGGACAGGGGAATTCACCCCTCCACTTT
TRBJ1-6 TRBV20-1 few TRBD1 CSAGTGLDNSPLHF TGCAGTGCTGGGACAGGGCTGGATAATTCACCCCTCCACTTT
TRBJ2-5 TRBV2 many NA CASSEEETQYF TGTGCCAGCAGTGAAGAGGAGACCCAGTACTTC
TRBJ2-2 TRBV20-1 once TRBD2 CSARIPSGAVGELFF TGCAGTGCTAGAATTCCTAGCGGGGCAGTCGGGGAGCTGTTTTTT
TRBJ2-1 TRBV29-1 many NA CSVPSYNEQFF TGCAGCGTTCCCTCTTACAATGAGCAGTTCTTC
TRBJ2-5 TRBV6-5 few NA CASSSWSGGQETQYF TGTGCCAGCAGTTCGTGGTCTGGGGGCCAGGAGACCCAGTACTTC
TRBJ2-7 TRBV20-1 NA TRBD2 CSARDPAGVYEQYF TGCAGTGCTAGAGATCCAGCGGGAGTATACGAGCAGTACTTC
TRBJ2-2 TRBV6-2/TRBV6-3 many NA CASSFVTGELFF TGTGCCAGCAGTTTTGTCACCGGGGAGCTGTTTTTT
TRBJ2-1 TRBV7-8 many NA CASSLGQYNEQFF TGTGCCAGCAGCTTAGGTCAGTACAATGAGCAGTTCTTC
TRBJ2-3 TRBV7-9 NA TRBD2 CASSPTSGGADTQYF TGTGCCAGCAGCCCGACTAGCGGGGGGGCTGATACGCAGTATTTT
TRBJ1-5 TRBV6-5 many NA CASSPGLGTSPQHF TGTGCCAGCAGCCCGGGCCTGGGGACCTCGCCCCAGCATTTT
TRBJ2-3 TRBV9 NA TRBD2 CASSVGLAGAQLTDTQYF TGTGCCAGCAGCGTTGGACTAGCGGGGGCCCAACTCACAGATACGCAGTATTTT
TRBJ2-1 TRBV12-5 NA NA CASGSLSSYNEQFF TGTGCTAGTGGTTCCCTCAGCTCCTACAATGAGCAGTTCTTC
TRBJ2-7 TRBV13 NA NA CASSSRGDSSYEQYF TGTGCCAGCAGCTCTCGGGGTGATAGCTCCTACGAGCAGTACTTC
TRBJ2-3 TRBV5-1 few TRBD1 CASQGQEFTDTQYF TGCGCCAGCCAGGGACAGGAATTCACAGATACGCAGTATTTT
TRBJ1-3 TRBV7-3 many NA CASSPVRTARSGNTIYF TGTGCCAGCAGCCCCGTGCGGACTGCCCGCTCTGGAAACACCATATATTTT
TRBJ1-1 TRBV29-1 many NA CSVEEHDSNTEAFF TGCAGCGTTGAGGAACACGATTCGAACACTGAAGCTTTCTTT
TRBJ2-7 TRBV5-6 many NA CASSPGDYEQYF TGTGCCAGCAGCCCGGGGGACTACGAGCAGTACTTC
TRBJ2-3 TRBV5-1 few NA CASSLMGTTDTQYF TGCGCCAGCAGCTTGATGGGAACCACAGATACGCAGTATTTT
TRBJ2-5 TRBV7-6 few NA CASSLEQGKWLF TGTGCCAGCAGCTTAGAACAGGGAAAATGGTTATTC
TRBJ2-7 TRBV20-1 few NA CSARGQLGGEQYF TGCAGTGCTAGAGGCCAACTAGGGGGGGAGCAGTACTTC
TRBJ2-7 TRBV11-2 few NA CASSHMARRIEQYF TGTGCCAGCAGCCACATGGCGCGCAGGATCGAGCAGTACTTC
TRBJ2-1 TRBV7-2 many NA CASSILNNEQFF TGTGCCAGCAGCATCTTAAACAATGAGCAGTTCTTC
TRBJ2-3 TRBV11-1 few NA CASSRSDLIEDTQYF TGTGCCAGCAGTCGCTCGGACTTGATAGAAGATACGCAGTATTTT
TRBJ2-3 TRBV11-2 NA NA CASSIGRDTQYF TGTGCCAGCAGCATCGGACGAGATACGCAGTATTTT
TRBJ1-2 TRBV7-9 few NA CASSYATEMFYGYTF TGTGCCAGCAGTTATGCCACAGAGATGTTCTATGGCTACACCTTC
TRBJ2-7 TRBV29-1 few NA CSVEVGGSSYEQYF TGCAGCGTTGAAGTAGGAGGAAGTTCCTACGAGCAGTACTTC